This record concerns one TCR beta chain sequence. The entry originates in a study of control samples from healthy donors and cancer patients. The CDR3 loop spans 14 amino acids. The germline CDR1 and CDR2 sequences are LGHNT and FRNRAP. Trimming took 2 bases from V and 3 from J, leaving 10 bases between them. Measured with immunoSEQ multiplex PCR; TCRdb has only the in-frame clones, and not every one. The sample contains approximately 49,000 clones, 65% to 90% of which appear only once. Sequencing was carried out using PBMCs. This chain joins TRBV12-5 and TRBJ1-2; D is perhaps TRBD1 (5 bases). This receptor was obtained from a woman in her forties or fifties with lung cancer. The CDR3 DNA reads TGTGCTAGTGGTTTGTTAGGGGCGGACTATGGCTACACCTTC. Translating gives CASGLLGADYGYTF.